A few counts support the clone carrying this T cell receptor (beta chain). V shed 0 bases and J shed 4 bases, with 14 bases lying between them. CDR1 SGDLS and CDR2 YYNGEE come from the germline V gene. This CDR3 is 15 amino acids long. Clones were read by immunoSEQ multiplex PCR, and TCRdb kept only the in-frame ones, dropping some. The sample consists of 95,000 to 100,000 clones, approximately 84% of them appearing once. This entry comes from a study of T cell responses to AZD1222 COVID-19 vaccine. V and J are TRBV9 and TRBJ2-7; D may match TRBD1 or TRBD2 (5 bases each). The sequence was collected from an adult in good health. The sequencing here drew on peripheral blood, taken on day 0 of AZD1222 vaccination. CDR3: CASSVGGETRYEQYF. The CDR3 DNA is TGTGCCAGCAGCGTAGGAGGGGAGACTCGGTACGAGCAGTACTTC.